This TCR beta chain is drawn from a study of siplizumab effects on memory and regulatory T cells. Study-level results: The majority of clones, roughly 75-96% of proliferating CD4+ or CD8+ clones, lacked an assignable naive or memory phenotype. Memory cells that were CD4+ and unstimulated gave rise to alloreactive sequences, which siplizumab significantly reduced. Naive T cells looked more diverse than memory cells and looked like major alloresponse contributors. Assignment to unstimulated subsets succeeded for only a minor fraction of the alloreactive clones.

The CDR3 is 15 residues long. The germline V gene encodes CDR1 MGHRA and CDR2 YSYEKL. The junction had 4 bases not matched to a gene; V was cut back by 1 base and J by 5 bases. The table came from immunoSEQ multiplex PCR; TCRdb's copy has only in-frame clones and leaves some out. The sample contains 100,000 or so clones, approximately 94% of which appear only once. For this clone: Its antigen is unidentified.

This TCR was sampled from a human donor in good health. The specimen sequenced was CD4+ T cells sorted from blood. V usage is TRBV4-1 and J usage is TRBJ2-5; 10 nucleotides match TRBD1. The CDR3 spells CASSQGTGGRETQYF. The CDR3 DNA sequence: TGCGCCAGCAGCCAAGGGACAGGGGGAAGGGAGACCCAGTACTTC.